The 11 T cell receptor beta chains below all came from one sample that was sequenced in a study of beta chain features in type 1 diabetes. Their antigen targets remain unknown. Findings and caveats of the study: When Type 1 diabetes patients were examined, their TCRB CDR3s proved moderately but significantly shorter in all four CD4+ subsets.

Expressed TCRB transcripts were sequenced, since all the RNA that had been isolated was reverse transcribed. The repertoire was sequenced with immunoSEQ multiplex PCR; TCRdb's copy has only in-frame clones and lacks some. The table records 600,000 to 700,000 clones, under 15% of them present only once. Sample: naive CD4+ T cells from blood. The receptors were gathered from a man younger than 40 with type 1 diabetes.

The rearrangement uses TRBV25-1 and TRBJ1-5; maybe TRBD1 (6 bases). Germline lookup yields CDR1 MGHDK and CDR2 SYGVNS. V dropped 6 bases and J dropped 3 bases, with 12 bases sitting between them. The CDR3 spans 14 residues. The CDR3 loop reads CASRQTGDNQPQHF. CDR3 DNA: TGTGCCAGCAGGCAGACAGGCGACAATCAGCCCCAGCATTTT.

This clone was recorded a few times. This chain connects TRBV7-2 to TRBJ2-7; 7 nucleotides match TRBD1. CDR3 length: 17 amino acids. Trimming cost V 1 base and J 4 bases; bases outside gene matches: 13. The germline V gene encodes CDR1 SGHTA and CDR2 FQGNSA. The CDR3 region is CASSLVVFRDRQYEQYF. CDR3 in DNA: TGTGCCAGCAGCTTAGTGGTTTTCCGGGACAGACAATACGAGCAGTACTTC.

This clone appeared a few times. The genes are TRBV30 and TRBJ2-5; D remains unclear. The J call is uncertain, as TRBJ2-7 better fits the DNA end. CDR1 is GTSNPN, CDR2 SVGIG, per germline (reference sequence). This CDR3 is built from 14 residues. The CDR3 is CAWSRALANHEQYF. DNA for the CDR3: TGTGCCTGGAGTAGAGCCTTGGCCAACCACGAGCAGTACTTC.

The chain uses TRBV7-3 and TRBJ1-6; D is undetermined. Between the trimmed V and J ends, which lost 5 bases and 8 bases, there was a span of 10 bases. The CDR3 consists of 13 residues. CDR1 and CDR2 (germline): SGHTA, FQGTGA. In DNA form, the CDR3 reads TGTGCCAGCAGCGTGACCGTTGATTCACCCCTCCACTTT. Residues: CASSVTVDSPLHF.

This sequence joins TRBV10-3 and TRBJ2-6; no firm D call. The V and J ends lost 3 bases and 0 bases respectively, with 12 bases between them. The CDR3 is 17 amino acids. Germline assignment: CDR1 ENHRY and CDR2 SYGVKD. The CDR3: CAISDFGRASGANVLTF. The CDR3 coding sequence is TGTGCCATCAGTGACTTCGGACGGGCCTCTGGGGCCAACGTCCTGACTTTC.

The chain couples TRBV2 to TRBJ1-4; D gene uncertain. Germline V lookup: CDR1 SNHLY, CDR2 FYNNEI. The length of the CDR3 is 15 residues. Trimming left V 6 bases short and J 0 bases short, with 11 bases between. In nucleotides, the CDR3 is TGTGCCAGCAGCCCCCGGGGAACAACTAATGAAAAACTGTTTTTT. The encoded protein is CASSPRGTTNEKLFF.

The chain has TRBV19 and TRBJ2-3; D may be TRBD2 (5 bases). Germline CDR1 is LNHDA and CDR2 is SQIVND (reference sequence). Trimming pared 7 bases from V and 0 bases from J, leaving 17 bases between. The CDR3 sequence is 16 residues long. CDR3 sequence (DNA): TGTGCCAGTACCCACGGCGAGGGCGTCAGCACAGATACGCAGTATTTT. Amino acid sequence: CASTHGEGVSTDTQYF.

This clone was seen a few times. The same CDR3 arises from other DNA sequences in this sample as well. The J gene is TRBJ2-5, the V gene TRBV28; D remains unclear. V shed 6 bases and J shed 4 bases, with 6 bases lying between them. From germline, CDR1 is MDHEN and CDR2 SYDVKM. This CDR3 spans 11 amino acids. The CDR3 DNA is TGTGCCAGCAGAGTCCGAGAGACCCAGTACTTC. It translates to CASRVRETQYF.

The table lists this clone with a few counts. The chain is built from TRBV7-9 and TRBJ1-5, with unresolved D. V lost 5 bases and J lost 8, with 10 bases in between. Germline values: CDR1 SEHNR, CDR2 FQNEAQ (reference sequence). The CDR3 covers 12 residues. In DNA, the CDR3 is TGTGCCAGCAGCCCCGACCGGAAGCCCCAGCATTTT. This gives the protein CASSPDRKPQHF.

The table lists this clone with a few counts. V usage is TRBV9 and J usage is TRBJ2-2; no clear D gene. CDR3 length: 13 residues. Germline CDR1 is SGDLS and CDR2 is YYNGEE. Trimming removed 4 bases at V and 8 bases at J, with 12 bases between. The CDR3 loop is CASSYSYFGELFF. The DNA of the CDR3 is TGTGCCAGCAGCTATTCCTACTTTGGGGAGCTGTTTTTT. Full variable domain (missing parts from reference TRBV9 and TRBJ2-2): DSGVTQTPKHLITATGQRVTLRCSPRSGDLSVYWYQQSLDQGLQFLIQYYNGEERAKGNILERFSAQQFPDLHSELNLSSLELGDSALYFCASSYSYFGELFFGEGSRLTVL.

A remark on this clone: The same CDR3 arises from other DNA sequences in this sample as well. The chain recombines TRBV7-9 with TRBJ1-1, with unresolved D. V was trimmed by 3 bases and J by 1 base, leaving 6 bases between them. In germline, CDR1 is SEHNR, CDR2 FQNEAQ (reference sequence). There are 13 residues in the CDR3. CDR3 sequence (DNA): TGTGCCAGCAGCTTCGGCGGGAACACTGAAGCTTTCTTT. Its protein is CASSFGGNTEAFF.